The subject of this entry is one T cell receptor (beta chain). This record comes from a study of blood T cell repertoires in COVID-19. On the study more broadly: The cDNA or gDNA used as material had been derived from T cells, B-cell-depleted T cells, or PBMCs.

Per the study methods: From reference gene primer amplification, estimates of nucleated cell counts were derived. Sequenced by immunoSEQ multiplex PCR; TCRdb stores in-frame clones only, minus some. That table is the source of V, J and clone size, and D and trimming were worked out from the DNA. The sample records around 200,000 clones, approximately 90% being singletons. Germline loops: CDR1 MNHNY, CDR2 SVGAGI (reference sequence). This CDR3 region has 14 residues. V lost 2 bases to trimming and J lost 3 bases, with 11 bases between them. The chain uses TRBV6-6 and TRBJ2-7; TRBD1 is a possible D gene (6 bases). The sample comprised peripheral blood. This sequence originates from a woman aged 18-30 years who had recovered from COVID-19. In DNA, the CDR3 is TGTGCCAGCAGTTACCAAGGACAGAGCTACGAGCAGTACTTC. Its translation is CASSYQGQSYEQYF.